Listed below are T cell receptor beta chains from one sample, sequenced in a study of graft-versus-host responses after intestinal transplantation. The assay was immunoSEQ multiplex PCR, and TCRdb's table has in-frame clones only and misses some. Altogether about 12,000 clones are present, under 45% being singletons, with the ten largest covering 3.2%. The source material was alloreactive CD8+ T cells from a mixed lymphocyte reaction culture, sampled before intestinal transplant. The receptors stem from a human patient who received an intestinal transplant. Each CDR3 is given with its conserved first and last residue. D genes are given only for firm matches. The listing skips clone size in some rows; elsewhere it reads once, few, many or a size class.

size	V	length	J	D	DNA	CDR3
NA	TRBV28	17	TRBJ2-7	TRBD2	TGTGCCAGCAGGAGAGAAGGCGGGAGGGCCGGTCGCCACGAGCAGTACTTC	CASRREGGRAGRHEQYF
NA	TRBV27	14	TRBJ2-1	NA	TGTGCCAGCAATTGGGCGGGATCGGGGGAAGGGCAGTTCTTC	CASNWAGSGEGQFF
NA	TRBV28	13	TRBJ2-7	TRBD1	TGTGCCAGGCCGGACAGGGGGGGGGACGAGCAGTACTTC	CARPDRGGDEQYF
NA	TRBV4-1	14	TRBJ2-7	NA	TGCGCCAGCAGCCCTTCGGCCGGGTCCCACGAGCAGTACTTC	CASSPSAGSHEQYF
few	TRBV18	14	TRBJ2-1	NA	TGTGCCAGCTCACCCCCCGATGGGTACAATGAGCAGTTCTTC	CASSPPDGYNEQFF
NA	TRBV6-1	15	TRBJ2-1	TRBD2	TGTGCCAGCAGTACTAGCGGGAGCCTCTACAATGAGCAGTTCTTC	CASSTSGSLYNEQFF
few	TRBV7-6	12	TRBJ2-1	NA	TGTGCCAGCAGCTTACGAGTTAATGAGCAGTTCTTC	CASSLRVNEQFF
NA	TRBV29-1	13	TRBJ2-5	NA	TGCAGCGTTGGGGACTTCCTACAAGAGACCCAGTACTTC	CSVGDFLQETQYF
NA	TRBV27	18	TRBJ2-3	NA	TGTGCCAGCAGCCTATTACTTGCGAGAAAGCAGTTTGGGGATACGCAGTATTTT	CASSLLLARKQFGDTQYF
NA	TRBV27	14	TRBJ2-1	NA	TGTGCCAGCAGTTTGCAGGGTGGTAGGAATGAGCAGTTCTTC	CASSLQGGRNEQFF
NA	TRBV11-2	13	TRBJ1-1	TRBD1	TGTGCCAGCAGCTTCGGGACAGGGTCGGAGGCTTTCTTT	CASSFGTGSEAFF
medium-sized	TRBV7-8	14	TRBJ2-1	NA	TGTGCCAGCAGCTTAATGAGCTCCTACAATGAGCAGTTCTTC	CASSLMSSYNEQFF
NA	TRBV7-2	14	TRBJ2-5	TRBD1	TGTGCCAGCAGCCCTCGGACAGGTGAAATGACCCAGTACTTC	CASSPRTGEMTQYF
NA	TRBV29-1	12	TRBJ1-5	NA	TGCAGTGCGGGGGACGGCAATCAGCCCCAGCATTTT	CSAGDGNQPQHF
few	TRBV28	16	TRBJ2-5	TRBD1	TGTGCCAGCAGTCCCCGGGACAGGTGGTACCAAGAGACCCAGTACTTC	CASSPRDRWYQETQYF
NA	TRBV7-3	16	TRBJ2-5	NA	TGTGCCAGCAGCTTAGGAAGGGAGGGACAATGGGAGACCCAGTACTTC	CASSLGREGQWETQYF
NA	TRBV11-1	13	TRBJ2-7	NA	TGTGCCAGCAGCTTCACCCGGGACTACGAGCAGTACTTC	CASSFTRDYEQYF
NA	TRBV5-1	14	TRBJ2-5	NA	TGCGCCAGCAGCTCGCTCCCGGGCGGCGGTACCCAGTACTTC	CASSSLPGGGTQYF
NA	TRBV11-2	15	TRBJ1-4	TRBD1	TGTGCCAGCAGCCTAAGTTACGGGACAGATGAAAAACTGTTTTTT	CASSLSYGTDEKLFF
few	TRBV10-2	11	TRBJ2-7	NA	TGCGCCAGAATTAGGATCGACGAGCAGTACTTC	CARIRIDEQYF
NA	TRBV10-3	15	TRBJ2-3	TRBD2	TGTGCCATCAGTGGTAGCGGGGAGGGTACAGATACGCAGTATTTT	CAISGSGEGTDTQYF
NA	TRBV27	15	TRBJ2-1	NA	TGTGCCAGCAGTTTAACGAGAGCCCCCTACAATGAGCAGTTCTTC	CASSLTRAPYNEQFF
NA	TRBV10-3	14	TRBJ1-2	NA	TGTGCCAGCAGTTACGTTGCCGGGACTTCGGGCTACACCTTC	CASSYVAGTSGYTF
few	TRBV19	12	TRBJ2-1	NA	TGTGCCAGTAGTTTCCCTCTAAATGAGCAGTTCTTC	CASSFPLNEQFF
NA	TRBV11-2	14	TRBJ1-4	NA	TGTGCCAGCAGCTTCTTGGACGGGAACGAAAAACTGTTTTTT	CASSFLDGNEKLFF
NA	TRBV7-9	15	TRBJ1-4	TRBD1	TGTGCCAGCAGCCGAGGACAGGGGGTTTTTGAAAAACTGTTTTTT	CASSRGQGVFEKLFF
NA	TRBV29-1	15	TRBJ2-7	TRBD2	TGCAGCGTTGAGCTTGGGGCTAGCGGGAGCCCCGAGCAGTACTTC	CSVELGASGSPEQYF
few	TRBV28	14	TRBJ1-5	NA	TGTGCCAGCACAAACCGGGGGTGGGGTCAGCCCCAGCATTTT	CASTNRGWGQPQHF
NA	TRBV5-4	16	TRBJ2-2	TRBD1	TGTGCCAGCAGCCGGGCCGGACAGGGGGCGGCAGGGGAGCTGTTTTTT	CASSRAGQGAAGELFF
few	TRBV5-1	13	TRBJ2-7	NA	TGCGCCAGCAGCTTCGGGGAGGCGTACGAGCAGTACTTC	CASSFGEAYEQYF
NA	TRBV14	16	TRBJ2-2	TRBD2	TGTGCCAGCAGCTCCGTAGCGGGACGAGGGACCGGGGAGCTGTTTTTT	CASSSVAGRGTGELFF
NA	TRBV6-5	13	TRBJ2-7	NA	TGTGCCAGCAGTTACCGATCGGGCTACGAGCAGTACTTC	CASSYRSGYEQYF
NA	TRBV7-9	14	TRBJ2-5	NA	TGTGCCAGCAGCTTATTCCAGGGGTGGGAGACCCAGTACTTC	CASSLFQGWETQYF
once	TRBV4-3	19	TRBJ2-1	NA	TGCGCCAGCAGCCAAGAATGGACGACAGTACAATTGACCTACAATGAGCAGTTCTTC	CASSQEWTTVQLTYNEQFF
few	TRBV6-5	15	TRBJ2-7	TRBD2	TGTGCCAGCAGTCGACTAGCGGGAGGGAGCTACGAGCAGTACTTC	CASSRLAGGSYEQYF
NA	TRBV19	16	TRBJ2-7	TRBD1	TGTGCCAGTAGTATAGCCCCAGGGGGCGCGAGTTACGAGCAGTACTTC	CASSIAPGGASYEQYF
NA	TRBV4-3	15	TRBJ2-7	TRBD2	TGCGCCAGCAGCCAAGGACTAGCGGGGACCTACGAGCAGTACTTC	CASSQGLAGTYEQYF
NA	TRBV5-1	15	TRBJ2-5	TRBD2	TGCGCCAGCAGCACACTCCGGGAGGGACAAGAGACCCAGTACTTC	CASSTLREGQETQYF
NA	TRBV5-4	13	TRBJ1-1	NA	TGTGCCAGCAGCGATTTCAGGAACACTGAAGCTTTCTTT	CASSDFRNTEAFF
NA	TRBV4-1	13	TRBJ1-2	NA	TGCGCCAGCAGGACTTCTACGGGGCCCGGCTACACCTTC	CASRTSTGPGYTF
NA	TRBV11-3	12	TRBJ2-7	NA	TGTGCCAGCAGGGACAGATCCTACGAGCAGTACTTC	CASRDRSYEQYF
medium-sized	TRBV27	14	TRBJ2-7	NA	TGTGCCAGCAGTTTTGTAGGCACCTCCTACGAGCAGTACTTC	CASSFVGTSYEQYF
NA	TRBV7-3	14	TRBJ2-3	TRBD2	TGTGCCAGCAGCCCGGGAGGGAGCACAGATACGCAGTATTTT	CASSPGGSTDTQYF
once	TRBV2	15	TRBJ2-3	NA	TGTGCCAGCAGTGACGGCGCATCTAGCACAGATACGCAGTATTTT	CASSDGASSTDTQYF
NA	TRBV7-3	18	TRBJ2-1	TRBD2	TGTGCCGGCAGCTTAGTGACTAGCGGGAGCCTCGCATACAATGAGCAGTTCTTC	CAGSLVTSGSLAYNEQFF
NA	TRBV11-2	13	TRBJ2-7	NA	TGTGCCAGCAGCTTGGAAGTGACCTACGAGCAGTACTTC	CASSLEVTYEQYF
medium-sized	TRBV5-1	15	TRBJ2-7	TRBD2	TGCGCCAGCAGCTTGACTAGCGCTCCTTCCTACGAGCAGTACTTC	CASSLTSAPSYEQYF
few	TRBV5-8	15	TRBJ2-1	NA	TGTGCCAGCAGCCTTGGACCAAGCTCCTACAATGAGCAGTTCTTC	CASSLGPSSYNEQFF
few	TRBV30	14	TRBJ2-1	NA	TGTGCCTGGAGTTGGGGAGGCTCCTACAATGAGCAGTTCTTC	CAWSWGGSYNEQFF
NA	TRBV6-5	14	TRBJ2-1	TRBD1	TGTGCCAGCAGTACCGGGACAGCCTACAATGAGCAGTTCTTC	CASSTGTAYNEQFF
NA	TRBV6-1	15	TRBJ1-2	NA	TGTGCCATCAGCCGGACGGATTTAGCTAACTATGGCTACACCTTC	CAISRTDLANYGYTF
NA	TRBV4-1	14	TRBJ1-1	NA	TGCGCCAGCAGCCAAGGTTTATGGGTCTCTGAAGCTTTCTTT	CASSQGLWVSEAFF
NA	TRBV2	16	TRBJ1-5	TRBD1	TGTGCCAGCAGTGATCAAGGGGGCAATAGCAATCAGCCCCAGCATTTT	CASSDQGGNSNQPQHF
NA	TRBV4-3	14	TRBJ1-5	TRBD1	TGCGCCAGCAGCCAGTCCCAGGGGGGTCAGCCCCAGCATTTT	CASSQSQGGQPQHF